The text below deals with one T cell receptor (beta chain). The antigen remains unidentified. A read error may produce the germline difference seen at one junction end. There are 16 residues in the CDR3. Germline lookup yields CDR1 SQVTM and CDR2 ANQGSEA. Generated by immunoSEQ multiplex PCR, the TCRdb table keeps only in-frame clones and is missing some. The sample contains approximately 97,000 clones, roughly 90% of which appear only once. The data stem from a study of graft-versus-host responses after intestinal transplantation. Turning to the study itself: Multivisceral, liver-intestinal, or isolated intestinal grafts were transplanted into recipients. Induction using anti-thymocyte globulin, followed by tacrolimus and steroids for roughly 3 years, was given to all recipients. Study-level results: Some GvH clones were seen earlier in gut or blood, suggesting intestinal origin.

The J gene is TRBJ2-3, the V gene TRBV29-1; possibly TRBD2 for D (5 bases). The sample consisted of unstimulated CD8+ T cells sorted from spleen or lymph node cells, taken before transplant. The clonotype originates from a human donor who was the organ donor for an intestinal transplant. CDR3 in amino acids: CSTDSDYTPDTDSQYF. In nucleotides, the CDR3 is TGCAGCACTGATAGCGATTACACGCCAGACACAGATTCGCAGTATTTT.